Given below is one T cell receptor (beta chain) in context. Its antigen remains unidentified. Base qualities are not recorded, but no much larger clone differs from it by a single base. The source of the sample is a study of CD8 T cells in ankylosing spondylitis (dated by TCRdb to the late 2010s). With respect to the entire study: To find TCR variants linked to disease, the study profiled T cell receptor beta repertoires in ankylosing spondylitis patients and healthy donors. The full study cohort was made up of over 20 ankylosing spondylitis patients and approximately 100 healthy donors. Peripheral blood was sampled, and synovial fluid was additionally collected from ankylosing spondylitis patients. Results and caveats for the whole study, not just this receptor: Blood from ankylosing spondylitis patients appeared to be characterized by a TCR beta motif made up of several highly homologous amino acid variants. The disease-linked clones had a CD8+ phenotype and were found at relatively low frequencies in peripheral blood. Some of the motif variants had been reported before in the synovial fluid and blood of reactive arthritis patients, a finding that suggests common disease-initiation mechanisms. According to the report, matched synovial fluid samples from ankylosing spondylitis patients were significantly enriched for the disease-linked clones.

Sequencing took place on an Illumina HiSeq 2500. Quantitative 5'-RACE with molecular barcodes was the method used to prepare the TCR beta libraries. The original methods were these. To identify disease-linked TCR variants, a new computational method was used, one built on a probabilistic model of VDJ rearrangement. TCRdb trimmed the raw reads at Q25, called clones with MiXCR and kept productive beta chains. For every CDR3 protein sequence, its rows merge into one entry that carries the most common genes and DNA. TCRdb, rather than the study authors, made the V and J calls. For this sample the table gives 200,000 to 300,000 distinct CDR3 sequences, of which more than 25% were detected only once. In total, the top ten clones hold about 4.2% of the sample. V lost 5 bases and J lost 4 bases, and the count of bases not matched to a germline gene is 10. The cysteine opens and the phenylalanine closes a CDR3 of 15 amino acids. The entry retains the CDR3 DNA only, 45 bases that are in frame from base 1. CDR1 DFQATT and CDR2 SNEGSKA were looked up in the germline V gene (reference sequence).

This receptor was obtained from a male donor with ankylosing spondylitis or in good health (not recorded which). Source material: blood, either unsorted or a sorted T cell fraction (not recorded which). This sequence uses TRBV20-1 and TRBJ2-1; the central 8 bases match TRBD2. The nucleotides read TGCAGTGCTGAACCGGGGGGGCGCAAGTACAATGAGCAGTTCTTC. It translates to CSAEPGGRKYNEQFF.